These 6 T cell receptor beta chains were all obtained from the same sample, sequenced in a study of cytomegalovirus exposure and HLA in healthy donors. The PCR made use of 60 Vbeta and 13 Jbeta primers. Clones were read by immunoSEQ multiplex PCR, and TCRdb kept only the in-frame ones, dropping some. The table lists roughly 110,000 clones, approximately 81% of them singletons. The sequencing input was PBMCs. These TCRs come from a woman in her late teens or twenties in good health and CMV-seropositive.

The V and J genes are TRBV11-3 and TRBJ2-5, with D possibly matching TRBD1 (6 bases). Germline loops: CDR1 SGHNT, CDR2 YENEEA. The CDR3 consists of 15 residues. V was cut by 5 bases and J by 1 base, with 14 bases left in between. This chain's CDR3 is CASSRDITSQETQYF. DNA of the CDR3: TGTGCCAGCAGCCGGGACATTACCAGCCAAGAGACCCAGTACTTC.

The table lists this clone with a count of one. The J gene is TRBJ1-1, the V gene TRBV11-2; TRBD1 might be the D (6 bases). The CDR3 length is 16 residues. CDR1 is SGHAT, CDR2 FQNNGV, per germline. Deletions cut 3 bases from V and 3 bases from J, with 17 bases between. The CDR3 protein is CASSLGLQGGDTEAFF. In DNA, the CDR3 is TGTGCCAGCAGCTTGGGCTTACAGGGAGGGGACACTGAAGCTTTCTTT.

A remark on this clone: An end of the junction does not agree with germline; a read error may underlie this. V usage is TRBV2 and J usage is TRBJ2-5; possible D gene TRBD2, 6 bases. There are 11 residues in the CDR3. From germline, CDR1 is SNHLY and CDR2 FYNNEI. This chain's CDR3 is CASSPRDSPNF. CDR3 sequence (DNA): TGTGCCAGCAGTCCCCGGGACTCCCCAAACTTC.

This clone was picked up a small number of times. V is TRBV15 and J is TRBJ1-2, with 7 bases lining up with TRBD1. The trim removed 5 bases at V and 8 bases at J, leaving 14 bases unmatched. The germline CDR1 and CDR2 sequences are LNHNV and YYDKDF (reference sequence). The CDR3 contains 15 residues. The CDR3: CATSQDRDPGRGYTF. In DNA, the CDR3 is TGTGCCACCAGCCAAGACAGGGATCCAGGGAGGGGCTACACCTTC.

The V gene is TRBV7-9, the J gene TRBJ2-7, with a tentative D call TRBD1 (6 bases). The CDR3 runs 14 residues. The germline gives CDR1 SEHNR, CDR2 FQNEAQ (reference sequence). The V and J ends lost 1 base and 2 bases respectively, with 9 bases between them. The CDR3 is CASSLGQAPYEQYF. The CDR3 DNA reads TGTGCCAGCAGCTTAGGACAGGCGCCCTACGAGCAGTACTTC.

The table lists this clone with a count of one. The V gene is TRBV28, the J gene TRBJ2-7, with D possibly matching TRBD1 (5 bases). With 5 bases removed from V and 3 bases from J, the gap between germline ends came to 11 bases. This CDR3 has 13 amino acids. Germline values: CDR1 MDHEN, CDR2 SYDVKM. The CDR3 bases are TGTGCCAGCAGTCAGACAGTTTACTACGAGCAGTACTTC. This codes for CASSQTVYYEQYF.